The 17 T cell receptor beta chains below were found in one sample sequenced in a study of siplizumab effects on memory and regulatory T cells. The protocol was immunoSEQ multiplex PCR, while the TCRdb copy is restricted to in-frame clones and leaves out a portion. Of more than 75,000 clones listed, 93% are singletons. The specimen was CD8+ T cells sorted from blood. Source of these receptors: a human donor in good health.

J is TRBJ2-1 and V is TRBV6-5; D unclear. The CDR3 contains 16 residues. Germline assignment: CDR1 MNHEY and CDR2 SVGAGI. V was cut by 0 bases and J by 7 bases, with 16 bases left in between. CDR3 bases: TGTGCCAGCAGTTACTCGGAAGCGAACCCGGTGAATGAGCAGTTCTTC. This sequence encodes CASSYSEANPVNEQFF.

This clone is a singleton in its sample. The V call is TRBV27, the J call TRBJ1-6, with D possibly being TRBD1 (5 bases). V was shortened by 3 bases and J by 8 bases, with 11 bases between the two germline ends. This CDR3 has 14 amino acids. Looked up from germline, CDR1 is MNHEY and CDR2 is SMNVEV (reference sequence). DNA of the CDR3: TGTGCCAGCAGTTTTCAGGGTCCGGATTCACCCCTCCACTTT. Protein product: CASSFQGPDSPLHF.

The genes are TRBV9 and TRBJ2-1; 10 bases are a match to TRBD1. CDR1 is SGDLS and CDR2 is YYNGEE in the germline V gene. CDR3 size: 16 residues. V was pared by 3 bases and J by 3 bases, with 6 bases of the junction left unmatched. The CDR3 DNA sequence: TGTGCCAGCAGCGGAACCGGGACAGGGGTCTACAATGAGCAGTTCTTC. Amino acid sequence: CASSGTGTGVYNEQFF.

This clone was seen just once. The chain combines TRBV27 with TRBJ2-7; D is uncertain. V was clipped by 0 bases and J by 0 bases, with 12 bases between them. From germline, CDR1 is MNHEY and CDR2 SMNVEV (reference sequence). This CDR3 region has 16 residues. CDR3 residues: CASSLSGQAISYEQYF. Written as DNA, the CDR3 is TGTGCCAGCAGTTTATCCGGGCAGGCGATCTCCTACGAGCAGTACTTC.

V and J are TRBV19 and TRBJ2-1; D uncertain. Germline V gene data show CDR1 as LNHDA and CDR2 as SQIVND (reference sequence). Trimming pared 7 bases from V and 4 bases from J, leaving 11 bases between. CDR3 length equals 13 residues. CDR3 nucleotide sequence: TGTGCCAGTACGGCAGGCGTGTACAATGAGCAGTTCTTC. Its protein is CASTAGVYNEQFF.

This chain uses TRBV4-1 with TRBJ1-6; 8 nucleotides align to TRBD1. The germline V gene encodes CDR1 MGHRA and CDR2 YSYEKL. This CDR3 contains 15 residues. The V segment lost 1 base and the J segment 9 bases; nucleotides outside the gene matches: 5. The CDR3 protein is CASSQGAGGSSPLHF. The CDR3 bases are TGCGCCAGCAGCCAAGGGGCAGGGGGCTCTTCACCCCTCCACTTT.

The V call is TRBV6-1, the J call TRBJ2-7; no reliable D call. The V gene's germline CDR1 is MNHNS and CDR2 SASEGT. V dropped 2 bases and J dropped 2 bases, with 7 bases sitting between them. The CDR3 covers 13 residues. The CDR3 DNA follows: TGTGCCAGCAGTGAAAGCGTGCCCTACGAGCAGTACTTC. Translating gives CASSESVPYEQYF.

The chain recombines TRBV5-1 with TRBJ1-5; the D is unclear. V gave up 0 bases and J gave up 4 bases, with 5 bases separating them. This CDR3 has 13 residues. The germline CDR1 and CDR2 sequences are SGHRS and YFSETQ. The CDR3 is CASSLGLNQPQHF. Here the CDR3 DNA reads TGCGCCAGCAGCTTGGGACTGAATCAGCCCCAGCATTTT.

This chain uses TRBV4-1 with TRBJ2-2; D might be TRBD2 (6 bases). The germline V and J ends were trimmed by 2 bases and 5 bases, with 12 bases remaining between them. Germline V lookup: CDR1 MGHRA, CDR2 YSYEKL. CDR3 length: 15 residues. The CDR3 is CASSQRRGGTGELFF. CDR3 in DNA: TGCGCCAGCAGCCAAAGGAGGGGTGGAACCGGGGAGCTGTTTTTT.

The chain combines TRBV19 with TRBJ1-2, with D tentatively TRBD1 (6 bases). The V gene's germline CDR1 is LNHDA and CDR2 SQIVND (reference sequence). V lost 8 bases to trimming and J lost 4 bases, with 20 bases between them. The CDR3 sequence is 15 residues long. The CDR3 DNA is TGTGCCAGTCGGGTAGAGACAGGCCGGGTCTATGGCTACACCTTC. Amino acid sequence: CASRVETGRVYGYTF.

V is TRBV5-6 and J is TRBJ2-7; 7 bases agree with TRBD2. CDR3 length equals 13 residues. V lost 7 bases and J lost 4; bases outside the gene matches: 8. Germline loops: CDR1 SGHDT, CDR2 YYEEEE. CDR3 coding DNA: TGTGCCAGCTCGGGCGGGAGCGCATACGAGCAGTACTTC. This translates into CASSGGSAYEQYF.

The V call is TRBV6-5, the J call TRBJ2-2; D not resolved. Per the germline V gene, CDR1 is MNHEY and CDR2 is SVGAGI. Trimming took off 2 bases at V and 3 bases at J, with 4 bases between the two ends. The CDR3 consists of 13 residues. CDR3 sequence reads: CASSYRYTGELFF. The CDR3 DNA sequence: TGTGCCAGCAGTTACCGATACACCGGGGAGCTGTTTTTT.

This clone has only one observation. The chain recombines TRBV5-8 with TRBJ1-5, with D hard to call. Trimming shortened V by 4 bases and J by 4 bases, and 9 bases separated the two germline ends. CDR1 is SGHTS, CDR2 YDEGEE, per germline. The CDR3 loop spans 13 amino acids. The CDR3 reads CASSLTENQPQHF. The CDR3, as DNA: TGTGCCAGCAGCCTTACGGAAAATCAGCCCCAGCATTTT.

This chain links TRBV13 with TRBJ1-2; 7 bases agree with TRBD1. There are 14 residues in the CDR3. Germline-derived CDR1 and CDR2 are PRHDT and FYEKMQ (reference sequence). Trimming at V came to 5 bases and at J to 8 bases, leaving 11 bases not matched to a gene. The CDR3 loop reads CASSPRDRFSGYTF. Written as DNA, the CDR3 is TGTGCCAGCAGCCCCCGGGACAGATTTTCCGGCTACACCTTC.

The chain joins TRBV9 to TRBJ2-1; D unclear. Germline-derived CDR1 and CDR2 are SGDLS and YYNGEE. The V gene lost 3 bases and the J gene lost 4 bases, with 8 bases spanning the gap. The CDR3 runs to 13 residues. The CDR3 sequence is CASSAQIYNEQFF. In DNA form, the CDR3 reads TGTGCCAGCAGCGCCCAGATATACAATGAGCAGTTCTTC.

The CDR3 coding sequence is TGTGCTAGTGGTTTCAACGTAGCGGAGATCTACAATGAGCAGTTCTTC. It encodes CASGFNVAEIYNEQFF. This chain connects TRBV12-5 to TRBJ2-1; D is perhaps TRBD2 (6 bases). Between the trimmed V and J ends, which lost 3 bases and 3 bases, there was a span of 15 bases. The V gene's germline CDR1 is LGHNT and CDR2 FRNRAP. The CDR3 runs 16 residues.

The J gene is TRBJ1-1, the V gene TRBV12-5; 7 bases are a match to TRBD1. Unmatched junction bases numbered 2, after V lost 4 bases and J lost 6 bases. CDR3 size: 12 residues. CDR1 is LGHNT and CDR2 is FRNRAP in the germline V gene. CDR3 amino acids: CASGWGTAEAFF. The DNA for the CDR3 is TGTGCTAGTGGTTGGGGGACAGCTGAAGCTTTCTTT.